These 15 T cell receptor beta chains share one sample of origin, sequenced in a study of T cells of healthy individuals. A single record per CDR3 protein comes from TCRdb applying MiXCR to the 5' RACE reads. This sample has around 98,000 distinct CDR3 sequences, with 17% found just once. The receptor source for this set is a human donor in good health.

This clonotype was seen a handful of times. The gene calls are TRBV20-1 and TRBJ2-1; D is ambiguous. Looked up from germline, CDR1 is DFQATT and CDR2 is SNEGSKA (reference sequence). V dropped 2 bases and J dropped 4 bases, with 9 bases sitting between them. The CDR3 extends over 13 amino acids. Here the CDR3 reads CSARWGIYNEQFF. In DNA, the CDR3 is TGCAGTGCTAGATGGGGAATTTACAATGAGCAGTTCTTC.

This clonotype was seen a handful of times. This chain uses TRBV24-1 with TRBJ2-3; 8 bases are a match to TRBD2. The germline V gene has CDR1 KGHDR and CDR2 SFDVKD. V dropped 2 bases and J dropped 2; count of bases not matched to a gene: 5. This CDR3 has 16 residues. CDR3 region: CATSDSASGYTDTQYF. For the CDR3, the DNA is TGTGCCACCAGTGATTCGGCTAGCGGGTACACAGATACGCAGTATTTT.

The chain employs TRBV7-9 and TRBJ2-4, with 8 positions matching TRBD1. Trimming at V came to 2 bases and at J to 5 bases, leaving 2 bases not matched to a gene. CDR3 length: 14 amino acids. Germline V lookup: CDR1 SEHNR, CDR2 FQNEAQ (reference sequence). The CDR3 region is CASSLWDRQNIQYF. Written as DNA, the CDR3 is TGTGCCAGCAGCTTATGGGACAGGCAAAACATTCAGTACTTC.

The genes are TRBV10-3 and TRBJ2-3, with TRBD1 identical over 8 bases. CDR1 is ENHRY, CDR2 SYGVKD, per germline. The CDR3 contains 14 residues. J gave up 6 bases and V 5 bases, and 7 bases lay outside the gene matches. This CDR3 reads CAISRINRGDTQYF. As DNA, the CDR3 is TGTGCCATCAGTAGAATAAACAGGGGGGATACGCAGTATTTT.

This chain connects TRBV6-5 to TRBJ1-1; TRBD1 is a possible D gene (6 bases). CDR1 and CDR2 (germline): MNHEY, SVGAGI. CDR3 size: 13 residues. Trimming took off 5 bases at V and 5 bases at J, with 12 bases between the two ends. The CDR3 loop reads CASSTGLRTEAFF. CDR3 nucleotide sequence: TGTGCCAGCAGTACAGGGCTCAGGACTGAAGCTTTCTTT.

There are a few counts of this clonotype. V usage is TRBV6-5 and J usage is TRBJ2-1, with 7 bases fitting TRBD1. With 5 bases clipped from V and 2 bases from J, the junction kept 6 bases outside the gene matches. The germline V gene has CDR1 MNHEY and CDR2 SVGAGI. The length of the CDR3 is 15 residues. For the CDR3, the DNA is TGTGCCAGCAGTCCTCTTGGGACAGCCTACAATGAGCAGTTCTTC. It translates to CASSPLGTAYNEQFF.

This clonotype was observed a handful of times. The chain links TRBV2 to TRBJ1-5; D ambiguous. The V and J ends lost 4 bases and 7 bases respectively, with 11 bases between them. This CDR3 comprises 13 residues. CDR1 SNHLY and CDR2 FYNNEI come from the germline V gene. CDR3 in DNA: TGTGCCAGCAGTGCTAGACTGAACCAGCCCCAGCATTTT. It codes for CASSARLNQPQHF.

The V call is TRBV14, the J call TRBJ1-2; D not certain. The V and J ends lost 6 bases and 5 bases respectively, with 16 bases between them. The germline CDR1 and CDR2 sequences are SGHDN and FVKESK. CDR3 length equals 14 residues. CDR3 DNA sequence: TGTGCCAGCAGTCCCCTCGTGATCCCATATGGCTACACCTTC. Translated, it gives CASSPLVIPYGYTF.

The sample holds many counts of this clonotype. The chain has TRBV5-1 and TRBJ1-2; 8 bases line up with TRBD1. With V trimmed by 0 bases and J by 3 bases, 1 base remained unmatched. In germline, CDR1 is SGHRS, CDR2 YFSETQ. The CDR3 spans 14 residues. The CDR3 spells CASSLEQGDYGYTF. In DNA form, the CDR3 reads TGCGCCAGCAGCTTGGAACAGGGGGACTATGGCTACACCTTC.

This clonotype has a handful of counts. V usage is TRBV4-3 and J usage is TRBJ2-7; D is unclear. The CDR3 runs 15 residues. V lost 0 bases, J lost 0 bases, and 9 bases lay in between. CDR1 is LGHNA and CDR2 is YSLEER in the germline V gene. This CDR3 reads CASSQDQMNSYEQYF. The DNA for the CDR3 is TGCGCCAGCAGCCAAGATCAGATGAACTCCTACGAGCAGTACTTC.

This clonotype was seen repeatedly, ten times or more. CDR3 amino acids: CASSARRNQPQHF. DNA for the CDR3: TGCGCCAGCAGCGCCCGTCGAAATCAGCCCCAGCATTTT. This chain links TRBV4-3 with TRBJ1-5; D is undetermined. Germline assignment: CDR1 LGHNA and CDR2 YSLEER. Trimming removed 5 bases at V and 4 bases at J, with 9 bases between. The CDR3 has 13 residues.

This clonotype was observed a few times. The rearrangement joins TRBV20-1 to TRBJ2-7, with D unresolved. V was trimmed by 0 bases and J by 5 bases, leaving 20 bases between them. CDR3 length equals 16 residues. CDR1 is DFQATT and CDR2 is SNEGSKA in the germline V gene (reference sequence). The CDR3: CSARDWARDFAHEQYF. DNA for the CDR3: TGCAGTGCTAGAGACTGGGCTAGGGATTTCGCCCACGAGCAGTACTTC.

This clonotype was detected a few times. The J gene is TRBJ2-1, the V gene TRBV7-6; D is undetermined. Germline assignment: CDR1 SGHVS and CDR2 FNYEAQ. The V end was cut by 2 bases, the J end by 3 bases, with 14 bases between. This CDR3 has 16 amino acids. The CDR3 coding sequence is TGTGCCAGCAGCTTATTAGGGCTCACGAGCTACAATGAGCAGTTCTTC. It is translated as CASSLLGLTSYNEQFF.

J is TRBJ2-7 and V is TRBV7-6, with no clear D. Germline CDR1 is SGHVS and CDR2 is FNYEAQ. V was pared by 5 bases and J by 1 base, with 9 bases between. This CDR3 has 13 amino acids. In DNA, the CDR3 is TGTGCCAGCAGCCCGCTCCTGTCCTACGAGCAGTACTTC. This translates into CASSPLLSYEQYF.

This clonotype was recorded a few times. The chain has TRBV5-6 and TRBJ2-5; tentatively, D is TRBD1 or TRBD2 (6 bases each). From germline, CDR1 is SGHDT and CDR2 YYEEEE. The CDR3 sequence is 15 residues long. Trimming removed 2 bases from V and 3 bases from J, with 14 bases in between. The CDR3 protein is CASSFLGQREETQYF. The DNA of the CDR3 is TGTGCCAGCAGCTTTCTTGGACAGCGGGAAGAGACCCAGTACTTC.